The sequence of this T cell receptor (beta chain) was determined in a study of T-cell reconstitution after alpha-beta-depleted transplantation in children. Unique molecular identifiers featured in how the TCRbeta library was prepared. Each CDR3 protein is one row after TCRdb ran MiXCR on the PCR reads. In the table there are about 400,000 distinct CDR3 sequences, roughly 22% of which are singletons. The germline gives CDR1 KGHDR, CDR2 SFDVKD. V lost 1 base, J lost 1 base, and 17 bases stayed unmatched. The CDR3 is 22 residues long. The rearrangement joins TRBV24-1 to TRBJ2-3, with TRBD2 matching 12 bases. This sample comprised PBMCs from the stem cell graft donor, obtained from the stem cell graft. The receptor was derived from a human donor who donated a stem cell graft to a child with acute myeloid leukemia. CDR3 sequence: CATSDFFEPGLAGVRGTDTQYF. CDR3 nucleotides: TGTGCCACCAGTGATTTCTTCGAACCGGGACTAGCGGGCGTACGTGGCACAGATACGCAGTATTTT.